A selection of T cell receptor beta chains follows, all from one sample in a study of T cells in localized non-small cell lung cancer. Assay used: immunoSEQ multiplex PCR; TCRdb lists only in-frame clones, some missing. Of 5,000 to 6,500 clones in the sample, roughly 28% were seen once. The source material was lung tumor tissue, sampled before any cancer treatment. Receptors were obtained from an older female donor with stage I lung adenocarcinoma. CDR3s leave out the opening cysteine and the closing phenylalanine or tryptophan. The order of the fields is D gene, V gene, J gene, CDR3 protein. The D gene is left open where the match is weak.

d_call: -
v_call: TRBV30
j_call: TRBJ2-3
cdr3_aa: AWSVPGSGDTQY

d_call: -
v_call: TRBV11-3
j_call: TRBJ2-2
cdr3_aa: ASSAWRETGELF

d_call: TRBD1
v_call: TRBV9
j_call: TRBJ1-4
cdr3_aa: ASRADRVVEKLF

d_call: -
v_call: TRBV6-8
j_call: TRBJ2-5
cdr3_aa: ASSDYRGPGETQY

d_call: TRBD1
v_call: TRBV11-3
j_call: TRBJ2-7
cdr3_aa: ASSQTGGGSYEQY

d_call: -
v_call: TRBV15
j_call: TRBJ2-5
cdr3_aa: ATSRVLVAEQETQY

d_call: -
v_call: TRBV30
j_call: TRBJ2-3
cdr3_aa: AWSGHRDTQY

d_call: -
v_call: TRBV6-8
j_call: TRBJ2-7
cdr3_aa: ASSPRGGGPYEQY

d_call: -
v_call: TRBV12-5
j_call: TRBJ2-6
cdr3_aa: ASIPNRVGSGANVLT

d_call: TRBD2
v_call: TRBV11-3
j_call: TRBJ2-1
cdr3_aa: ASIESGGGYNEQF

d_call: TRBD1
v_call: TRBV4-1
j_call: TRBJ2-7
cdr3_aa: ASSPVNRGIPYEQY

d_call: -
v_call: TRBV7-6
j_call: TRBJ1-1
cdr3_aa: ASSHPAGTRNTEAF

d_call: -
v_call: TRBV19
j_call: TRBJ1-4
cdr3_aa: ASSANRADEKLF

d_call: -
v_call: TRBV10-3
j_call: TRBJ2-7
cdr3_aa: AISEIGYEQY

d_call: -
v_call: TRBV28
j_call: TRBJ1-5
cdr3_aa: ATKSAVGVNQPQH

d_call: -
v_call: TRBV28
j_call: TRBJ2-2
cdr3_aa: ASSFPSGTPNTGELF

d_call: TRBD1
v_call: TRBV6-1
j_call: TRBJ2-3
cdr3_aa: ASSEETGGTDTQY

d_call: TRBD1
v_call: TRBV11-3
j_call: TRBJ2-7
cdr3_aa: ASSSGTGAYEQY

d_call: TRBD2
v_call: TRBV19
j_call: TRBJ2-2
cdr3_aa: ASSTGGVSAGELF

d_call: -
v_call: TRBV11-3
j_call: TRBJ1-4
cdr3_aa: ASSTQQGGGEKLF

d_call: -
v_call: TRBV9
j_call: TRBJ2-1
cdr3_aa: ASKRDGLYNEQF

d_call: -
v_call: TRBV6-8
j_call: TRBJ1-2
cdr3_aa: ASSWDGVGYT

d_call: -
v_call: TRBV2
j_call: TRBJ1-5
cdr3_aa: ASTRYSNQPQH

d_call: TRBD2
v_call: TRBV9
j_call: TRBJ2-1
cdr3_aa: ASSVGSGGGEQF

d_call: TRBD1
v_call: TRBV19
j_call: TRBJ1-3
cdr3_aa: ASSLPGTGVYTIY

d_call: -
v_call: TRBV28
j_call: TRBJ2-2
cdr3_aa: ASSSRPTGELF

d_call: -
v_call: TRBV28
j_call: TRBJ1-2
cdr3_aa: ASSLSQRGYT

d_call: -
v_call: TRBV6-8
j_call: TRBJ2-7
cdr3_aa: ATEDVNTYEQY

d_call: -
v_call: TRBV6-8
j_call: TRBJ1-2
cdr3_aa: ASSLVSGDYGYT

d_call: -
v_call: TRBV30
j_call: TRBJ1-2
cdr3_aa: AWSVPNYGYT

d_call: TRBD1
v_call: TRBV11-3
j_call: TRBJ1-1
cdr3_aa: ASSLEAHRGDNTEAF

d_call: -
v_call: TRBV5-1
j_call: TRBJ1-6
cdr3_aa: ASSLVLRTLSSYNSPLH

d_call: -
v_call: TRBV6-1
j_call: TRBJ1-5
cdr3_aa: ASSEGRTRLSNQPQH

d_call: -
v_call: TRBV11-3
j_call: TRBJ1-1
cdr3_aa: ASSNSEVATEAF

d_call: TRBD1
v_call: TRBV28
j_call: TRBJ2-7
cdr3_aa: ASTFGQGLSYEQY

d_call: -
v_call: TRBV29-1
j_call: TRBJ2-7
cdr3_aa: SVEEGPVTGYEQY

d_call: TRBD1
v_call: TRBV18
j_call: TRBJ1-5
cdr3_aa: ASSPSDRVANQPQH

d_call: TRBD2
v_call: TRBV19
j_call: TRBJ2-3
cdr3_aa: ASSHQLAGGSDTQY

d_call: TRBD1
v_call: TRBV11-3
j_call: TRBJ1-1
cdr3_aa: ASSLGDRGWAEAF

d_call: -
v_call: TRBV14
j_call: TRBJ2-3
cdr3_aa: ASSDPRADTQY